These 13 T cell receptor beta chains were sequenced from one sample in a study of OX40 agonist ivuxolimab in advanced cancers. The data were produced by immunoSEQ multiplex PCR, yet TCRdb's version contains in-frame clones alone and is incomplete. Of around 23,000 clones listed, over 65% are singletons. Material: CD4+ or CD8+ T cells sorted from blood, obtained in a trial of the OX40 agonist ivuxolimab. The receptors shown here come from an adult with an advanced solid tumor such as melanoma, head and neck, liver or kidney cancer.

The genes are TRBV5-6 and TRBJ2-7; TRBD2 agrees at 10 bases. This CDR3 is 15 amino acids long. Germline V CDR1 and CDR2: SGHDT, YYEEEE. Unmatched junction bases numbered 5, after V lost 1 base and J lost 4 bases. The CDR3 loop reads CASSLQRLAGYEQYF. DNA for the CDR3: TGTGCCAGCAGCTTGCAGAGACTAGCGGGTTACGAGCAGTACTTC.

The chain employs TRBV5-1 and TRBJ2-2, with a weak D call TRBD2 (5 bases). Germline V gene lookup returns CDR1 SGHRS and CDR2 YFSETQ. Trimming removed 4 bases at V and 7 bases at J, with 14 bases between. This CDR3 region has 14 residues. CDR3 residues: CASSPSGIYGELFF. The CDR3 DNA is TGCGCCAGCAGCCCGTCGGGGATCTACGGGGAGCTGTTTTTT.

The chain combines TRBV7-9 with TRBJ2-1; maybe TRBD2 (6 bases). The CDR3 contains 14 residues. V was pared by 3 bases and J by 6 bases, with 12 bases between. Germline V gene lookup returns CDR1 SEHNR and CDR2 FQNEAQ (reference sequence). CDR3 loop: CASSFGGFFNEQFF. DNA for the CDR3: TGTGCCAGCAGCTTTGGAGGGTTTTTCAATGAGCAGTTCTTC.

This clone occurred once. The chain carries TRBV27 and TRBJ2-1; 11 nucleotides match TRBD2. The CDR3 consists of 20 residues. The J segment lost 2 bases and the V segment lost 3 bases, leaving 15 bases of the junction unmatched. Germline-derived CDR1 and CDR2 are MNHEY and SMNVEV (reference sequence). CDR3 bases: TGTGCCAGCAGTTTCAACCCCGGACTAGCGGGTCTAAGAGCCTACAATGAGCAGTTCTTC. Its protein is CASSFNPGLAGLRAYNEQFF.

In its sample, this clone was seen once. The gene calls are TRBV9 and TRBJ2-1; TRBD1 matches 8 bases. The CDR3 has 16 residues. V gave up 0 bases and J gave up 1 base; unmatched junction bases: 3. Germline V gives CDR1 SGDLS, CDR2 YYNGEE. CDR3 coding DNA: TGTGCCAGCAGCGTAGATTGGACAGGGTCCTACAATGAGCAGTTCTTC. It is translated as CASSVDWTGSYNEQFF.

The rearrangement joins TRBV9 to TRBJ2-5; D gene uncertain. This CDR3 spans 14 amino acids. V lost 0 bases and J 5 bases, leaving 11 bases between the germline ends. From germline, CDR1 is SGDLS and CDR2 YYNGEE. CDR3 DNA sequence: TGTGCCAGCAGCGTAGAAGCCGGGTTGGAGACCCAGTACTTC. This codes for CASSVEAGLETQYF.

This sequence joins TRBV28 and TRBJ1-5; maybe TRBD1 (5 bases). The CDR3 extends over 14 amino acids. The germline V and J ends were trimmed by 5 bases and 5 bases, with 13 bases remaining between them. Germline V gene lookup returns CDR1 MDHEN and CDR2 SYDVKM. CDR3 DNA: TGTGCCAGCAGTCCTACCGCAGGGCATCAGCCCCAGCATTTT. It is translated as CASSPTAGHQPQHF. The whole variable domain, remainder taken from reference TRBV28 and TRBJ1-5, is DVKVTQSSRYLVKRTGEKVFLECVQDMDHENMFWYRQDPGLGLRLIYFSYDVKMKEKGDIPEGYSVSREKKERFSLILESASTNQTSMYLCASSPTAGHQPQHFGDGTRLSIL.

The chain combines TRBV10-3 with TRBJ2-7; D is unclear. Looked up from germline, CDR1 is ENHRY and CDR2 is SYGVKD. Trimming removed 0 bases at V and 0 bases at J, with 12 bases between. The CDR3 consists of 16 residues. CDR3 in amino acids: CAISESGQASSYEQYF. The CDR3 DNA reads TGTGCCATCAGTGAGTCTGGGCAGGCTAGCTCCTACGAGCAGTACTTC.

V gene TRBV29-1 combines with J gene TRBJ2-5, with a tentative D call TRBD2 (6 bases). In germline, CDR1 is SQVTM, CDR2 ANQGSEA. The CDR3 totals 12 residues. V was trimmed by 7 bases and J by 1 base, leaving 10 bases between them. CDR3 sequence: CSATSSQETQYF. The CDR3 coding sequence is TGCAGCGCGACTAGTTCCCAAGAGACCCAGTACTTC.

DNA of the CDR3: TGTGCCAGCAGCTCAACAGGGGACCTCTCCTACGAGCAGTACTTC. It specifies CASSSTGDLSYEQYF. V is TRBV7-9 and J is TRBJ2-7, with TRBD1 identical over 7 bases. The length of the CDR3 is 15 residues. In germline, CDR1 is SEHNR, CDR2 FQNEAQ (reference sequence). Trimming at V came to 4 bases and at J to 0 bases, leaving 6 bases not matched to a gene.

The chain couples TRBV30 to TRBJ1-5; possibly TRBD1 for D (6 bases). This CDR3 is built from 13 residues. The V and J ends lost 2 bases and 2 bases respectively, with 7 bases between them. Germline CDR1 and CDR2: GTSNPN and SVGIG (reference sequence). This chain's CDR3 is CAWSKGGNQPQHF. The CDR3 coding sequence is TGTGCCTGGAGTAAGGGGGGCAATCAGCCCCAGCATTTT.

The chain carries TRBV13 and TRBJ2-1; TRBD1 is a possible D gene (6 bases). This CDR3 has 16 residues. Germline-derived CDR1 and CDR2 are PRHDT and FYEKMQ (reference sequence). Trimming removed 7 bases from V and 4 bases from J, with 20 bases in between. CDR3 loop: CASTLHRASSYNEQFF. DNA for the CDR3: TGTGCCAGCACTCTTCACAGGGCATCATCTTACAATGAGCAGTTCTTC.

Points on this clone: The junction does not match germline at one end; this may be a read error. This chain connects TRBV27 to TRBJ2-7; 14 bases fit TRBD2. Germline lookup yields CDR1 MNHEY and CDR2 SMNVEV (reference sequence). CDR3 length: 14 amino acids. This CDR3 is CASSLSGTSGSPYF. The CDR3 coding sequence is TGTGCCAGCAGCTTATCCGGGACTAGCGGGAGTCCGTACTTC.